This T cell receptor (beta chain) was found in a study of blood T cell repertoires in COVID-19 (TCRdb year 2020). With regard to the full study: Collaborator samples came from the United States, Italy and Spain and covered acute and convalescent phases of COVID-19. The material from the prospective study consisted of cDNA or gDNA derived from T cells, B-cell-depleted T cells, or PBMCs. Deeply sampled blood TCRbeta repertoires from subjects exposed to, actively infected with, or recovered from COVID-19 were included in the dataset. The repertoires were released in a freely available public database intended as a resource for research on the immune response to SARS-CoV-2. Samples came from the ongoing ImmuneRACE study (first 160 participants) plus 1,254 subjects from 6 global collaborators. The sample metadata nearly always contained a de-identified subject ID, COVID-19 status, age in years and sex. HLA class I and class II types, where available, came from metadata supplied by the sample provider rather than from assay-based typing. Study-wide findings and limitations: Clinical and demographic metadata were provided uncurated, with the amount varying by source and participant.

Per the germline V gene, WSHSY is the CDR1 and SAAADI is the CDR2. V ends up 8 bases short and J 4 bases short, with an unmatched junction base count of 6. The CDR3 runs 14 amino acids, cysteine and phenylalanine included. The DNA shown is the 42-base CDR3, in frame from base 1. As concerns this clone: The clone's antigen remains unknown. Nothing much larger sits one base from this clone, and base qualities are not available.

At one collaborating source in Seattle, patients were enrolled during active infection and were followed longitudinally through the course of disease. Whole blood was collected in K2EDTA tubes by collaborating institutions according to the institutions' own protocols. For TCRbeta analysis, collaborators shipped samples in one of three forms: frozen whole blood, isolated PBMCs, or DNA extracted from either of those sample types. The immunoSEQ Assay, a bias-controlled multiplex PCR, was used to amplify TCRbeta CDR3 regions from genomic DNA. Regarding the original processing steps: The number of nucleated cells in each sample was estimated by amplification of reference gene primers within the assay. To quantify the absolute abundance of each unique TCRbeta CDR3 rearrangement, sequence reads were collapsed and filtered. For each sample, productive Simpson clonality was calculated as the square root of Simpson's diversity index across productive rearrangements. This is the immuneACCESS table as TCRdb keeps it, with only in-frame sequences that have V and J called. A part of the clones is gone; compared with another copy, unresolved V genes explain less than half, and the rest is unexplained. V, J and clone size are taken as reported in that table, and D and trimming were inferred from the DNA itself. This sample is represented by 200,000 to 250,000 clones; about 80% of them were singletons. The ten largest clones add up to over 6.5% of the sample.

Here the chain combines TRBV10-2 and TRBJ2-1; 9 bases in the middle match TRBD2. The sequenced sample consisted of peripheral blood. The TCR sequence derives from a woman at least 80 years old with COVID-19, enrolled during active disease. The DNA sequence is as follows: TGCGCCAGCGCACTAGCGGGTCATTACAATGAGCAGTTCTTC. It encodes CASALAGHYNEQFF.